Listed below are T cell receptor beta chains from one sample, sequenced in a study of blood T cell repertoires in COVID-19. Data came from immunoSEQ multiplex PCR; TCRdb stores just in-frame clones and leaves some out. The sample contains around 270,000 clones, around 89% of which appear only once. What was sequenced was peripheral blood. The origin of the receptors is a man aged 35 to 55 with acute or convalescent COVID-19. The CDR3 runs from the conserved cysteine through the conserved F or W. Each record gives: V gene, D gene, clone size, J gene, CDR3 DNA, CDR3 protein. A D gene is named only where the DNA matches it firmly. Size is stated for part of the rows, as once, few or many counts, or as a class when the clone is expanded.

>TRBV7-9|.|.|TRBJ1-5
TGTGCCAGCAGCTTGGGAGACTACTCGAATCAGCCCCAGCATTTT
CASSLGDYSNQPQHF
>TRBV4-2|.|.|TRBJ2-6
TGTGCCAGCAAGGAGTCTGGGGCCAACGTCCTGACTTTC
CASKESGANVLTF
>TRBV19|.|.|TRBJ2-3
TGTGCCGCCCGCTTGGAGGGCACAGATACGCAGTATTTT
CAARLEGTDTQYF
>TRBV2|.|.|TRBJ1-2
TGTGCCAGCAGTGCACAGGGACCTAACTATGGCTACACCTTC
CASSAQGPNYGYTF
>TRBV27|TRBD1|.|TRBJ2-5
TGTGCCAGCAGTTTAAGGGCAGGGGGCGCGGAGACCCAGTACTTC
CASSLRAGGAETQYF
>TRBV11-2|TRBD1|.|TRBJ1-1
TGTGCCAGCAGCTTATTAGGGGCAGGGGGAGCTTTCTTT
CASSLLGAGGAFF
>TRBV19|TRBD1|.|TRBJ1-6
TGTGCCAGTAGTATTCTCCGGGACAGCTATAATTCACCCCTCCACTTT
CASSILRDSYNSPLHF
>TRBV24-1|.|.|TRBJ2-3
TGTGCCACCAGTGACGTGCCCGCGCCTAGCACAGATACGCAGTATTTT
CATSDVPAPSTDTQYF
>TRBV27|TRBD1|.|TRBJ1-2
TGTGCCAGCAGTTTCGGACAGGGGAGGGGTAACTATGGCTACACCTTC
CASSFGQGRGNYGYTF
>TRBV24-1|TRBD1|.|TRBJ2-7
TGTGCCACCAGTGGTCGACAGGGGAACGAGCAGTACTTC
CATSGRQGNEQYF
>TRBV12-5|.|.|TRBJ1-1
TGTGCTAGTGGTCCAACCCAGGGGAACACTGAAGCTTTCTTT
CASGPTQGNTEAFF
>TRBV6-1|TRBD1|.|TRBJ2-6
TGTGCCAGCAGTGTCCCTCGTGGGACAGTCGGATCCGGGGCCAACGTCCTGACTTTC
CASSVPRGTVGSGANVLTF
>TRBV30|.|.|TRBJ1-1
TGTGCCCATCACGGGGGAGCGACTGAAGCTTTCTTT
CAHHGGATEAFF
>TRBV5-1|.|.|TRBJ2-3
TGCGCCAGCAGCAAGACTGTCAGCACAGATACGCAGTATTTT
CASSKTVSTDTQYF
>TRBV28|.|once|TRBJ1-5
TGTGCCAGCAGTCCAGGGGATCAGCCCCAGCATTTT
CASSPGDQPQHF
>TRBV5-5|.|.|TRBJ2-7
TGTGCCAGCAGCTTGGTTATGACTCGCGAGCAGTACTTC
CASSLVMTREQYF
>TRBV24-1|TRBD1|.|TRBJ1-3
TGTGCCACCAGTGATTCCGGACAGGGAATTGGAAACACCATATATTTT
CATSDSGQGIGNTIYF
>TRBV12-5|.|few|TRBJ1-1
TGTGCTAGTGGTTCAGCGGGGGTTATATCTGAAGCTTTCTTT
CASGSAGVISEAFF
>TRBV10-3|.|.|TRBJ2-3
TGTGCCATCAGTGATGGAACAGCTAGCACAGATACGCAGTATTTT
CAISDGTASTDTQYF
>TRBV5-1|.|.|TRBJ1-3
TGCGCCAGCAGCTCGTTCGGTGGCGGGTCTGGAAACACCATATATTTT
CASSSFGGGSGNTIYF
>TRBV6-1|.|once|TRBJ1-4
TGTGCCAGCAGTGACGCTTTCGGGGGAAGGGAAAAACTGTTTTTT
CASSDAFGGREKLFF
>TRBV18|.|.|TRBJ1-2
TGTGCCAGCTCACCAGGCCCAACGGGTGGCTACACCTTC
CASSPGPTGGYTF
>TRBV30|TRBD1|.|TRBJ2-5
TGTGCCTGGAGTGGGACAGGGGTTAGGGAGACCCAGTACTTC
CAWSGTGVRETQYF
>TRBV9|TRBD2|.|TRBJ2-3
TGTGCCAGCAGCGTAGGTAGCGGGGGCGATACGCAGTATTTT
CASSVGSGGDTQYF
>TRBV10-1|TRBD1|.|TRBJ2-1
TGCGCCAGCATGGGGGGGACAGGGTCACCCCAGTTCTTC
CASMGGTGSPQFF
>TRBV5-1|.|.|TRBJ1-3
TGCGCCAGCAGCCCGACAGTGTCAGGAAACACCATATATTTT
CASSPTVSGNTIYF
>TRBV28|.|.|TRBJ1-2
TGTGCCAGCAGTCTGGGACATCGGTCGGACTATGGCTACACCTTC
CASSLGHRSDYGYTF
>TRBV6-5|.|once|TRBJ2-7
TGTGCCAGCAGTTATCGTCTAGACTCCTACGAGCAGTACTTC
CASSYRLDSYEQYF
>TRBV10-1|.|.|TRBJ2-5
TGCGCCAGCAGTGAGTCTCCAGGCGAGACCCAGTACTTC
CASSESPGETQYF
>TRBV19|TRBD1|.|TRBJ1-5
TGTGCCATCTCCGGGACAGGAGGCAATCAGCCCCAGCATTTT
CAISGTGGNQPQHF
>TRBV5-3|.|.|TRBJ2-7
TGTGCCAGAAGCAGCCGGACAGATCCCTACGAGCAGTACTTC
CARSSRTDPYEQYF
>TRBV18|TRBD1|.|TRBJ1-1
TGTGCCAGCTCATACACAGGGGGCCCAACTGAAGCTTTCTTT
CASSYTGGPTEAFF
>TRBV7-3|TRBD2|.|TRBJ2-1
TGTGCCAGCAGCTTGCTAGCGGGGGGGCTAAATGAGCAGTTCTTC
CASSLLAGGLNEQFF
>TRBV19|TRBD1|.|TRBJ2-3
TGTGCCAGTACTGTGGGACAGCCGAGCACAGATACGCAGTATTTT
CASTVGQPSTDTQYF
>TRBV11-3|.|.|TRBJ2-3
TGTGCCAGCAGCCCCCAAAGCACAGATACGCAGTATTTT
CASSPQSTDTQYF
>TRBV11-3|.|.|TRBJ2-7
TGTGCCAGCAGCTTTTCTCAGGACTACGAGCAGTACTTC
CASSFSQDYEQYF
>TRBV11-3|.|.|TRBJ2-1
TGTGCCAGCAGCTTAAGGTCGGCGGGGCCTAGCTCCTACAATGAGCAGTTCTTC
CASSLRSAGPSSYNEQFF
>TRBV5-4|.|.|TRBJ1-5
TGTGCCAGCAGTAGGGGGGGGAAGGATCAGCCCCAGCATTTT
CASSRGGKDQPQHF
>TRBV4-1|.|.|TRBJ2-7
TGCGCCAGCAGCCAAGATCAGGTCTCCCGCTCCTACGAGCAGTACTTC
CASSQDQVSRSYEQYF
>TRBV7-9|.|.|TRBJ1-1
TGTGCCAGCAGCTCCCTAGTGATGAACACTGAAGCTTTCTTT
CASSSLVMNTEAFF
>TRBV27|.|.|TRBJ2-7
TGTGCCAGCAGTTTATCGTGGAGGGGGCCATACGAGCAGTACTTC
CASSLSWRGPYEQYF
>TRBV11-2|.|.|TRBJ2-7
TGTGCCAGCAGCCCGGCCTACGAGCAGTACTTC
CASSPAYEQYF
>TRBV25-1|.|few|TRBJ1-6
TGTGCCAGCAGTGAAAATGAGAGTTGGAGACCCCTCCACTTT
CASSENESWRPLHF
>TRBV21-1|.|.|TRBJ1-2
TGTGCCAGCAGCAAAGGAGGACAGGAAGACACCTTC
CASSKGGQEDTF
>TRBV30|.|.|TRBJ2-3
TGTGCCTGGAGTCCCGACAGGTTGGGCACAGATACGCAGTATTTT
CAWSPDRLGTDTQYF
>TRBV27|TRBD2|.|TRBJ2-7
TGTGCCAGCAGTACGACTAGCGGGGGATTCTACGAGCAGTACTTC
CASSTTSGGFYEQYF
>TRBV14|.|.|TRBJ1-6
TGTGCCAGCAGCCAACTAAAATCCAATAATTCACCCCTCCACTTT
CASSQLKSNNSPLHF
>TRBV6-5|TRBD1|.|TRBJ1-1
TGTGCCAGCCGCGGACAGGGGGCAACTGAAGCTTTCTTT
CASRGQGATEAFF
>TRBV6-5|TRBD1|.|TRBJ1-2
TGTGCCAGCAGTTACCGACAGGGCGGCTATGGCTACACCTTC
CASSYRQGGYGYTF
>TRBV5-1|.|.|TRBJ1-6
TGCGCCAGCAGCTTAAGGAGCCAGTTCTATAATTCACCCCTCCACTTT
CASSLRSQFYNSPLHF
>TRBV10-3|.|.|TRBJ1-1
TGTGCCATCATGGGCAGCCCGAACACTGAAGCTTTCTTT
CAIMGSPNTEAFF
>TRBV5-1|.|once|TRBJ1-1
TGCGCCAGCAGCCGAGAGGCGGGGAACACTGAAGCTTTCTTT
CASSREAGNTEAFF
>TRBV25-1|TRBD1|.|TRBJ1-5
TGTGCCAGCAGTGCGCGGCCGACAGGGAGCAATCAGCCCCAGCATTTT
CASSARPTGSNQPQHF
>TRBV4-1|.|.|TRBJ2-3
TGCGCCAGCAGCCAAGCTTCCGGGAACACCTTCACAGATACGCAGTATTTT
CASSQASGNTFTDTQYF
>TRBV11-2|.|.|TRBJ1-1
TGTGCCAGCAGCTTAGGGGGCGCGAGCACTGAAGCTTTCTTT
CASSLGGASTEAFF